Presented here are 3 T cell receptor beta chains from one specimen sequenced in a study of blood T cells in healthy people across ages. Using a J-beta primer mix together with a sample-barcoded 5' primer, a second PCR was run for roughly 6 to 11 cycles. TCRdb recomputed calls from the 5' RACE reads with MiXCR, one row per CDR3 protein. The data hold around 1,000,000 distinct CDR3 sequences, with 20% to 25% observed a single time. These same records also appear under a second study, on T cells of mothers and their children.

Input material: blood. All receptors come from a girl aged 2-10 years in good health.

A remark on this clonotype: One junction end does not reproduce the germline sequence, and a read error may be involved. The V call is TRBV12-3 or TRBV12-4, the J call TRBJ2-6; D may be TRBD1 (7 bases). CDR3 size: 9 residues. CDR3 sequence: CATGRQGGF. The CDR3 DNA sequence: TGTGCCACCGGAAGACAGGGAGGTTTC.

The chain is built from TRBV24-1 and TRBJ2-1; maybe TRBD1 (6 bases). Germline values: CDR1 KGHDR, CDR2 SFDVKD. There are 14 residues in the CDR3. The V end was cut by 3 bases, the J end by 10 bases, with 15 bases between. CDR3 sequence: CATSDPGRGWEQFF. The CDR3 bases are TGTGCCACCAGTGATCCCGGCAGGGGCTGGGAGCAGTTCTTC.

The chain has TRBV4-1 and TRBJ2-1; perhaps TRBD1 as D (6 bases). Germline-derived CDR1 and CDR2 are MGHRA and YSYEKL. The CDR3 is 13 residues long. Trimming pared 5 bases from V and 10 bases from J, leaving 15 bases between. CDR3 sequence reads: CASSLPQGPEQFF. DNA of the CDR3: TGCGCCAGCAGCTTACCGCAGGGGCCGGAGCAGTTCTTC.